The 12 T cell receptor beta chains listed next were all sequenced from one sample in a study of blood T cell repertoires in COVID-19. The data were produced by immunoSEQ multiplex PCR, yet TCRdb's version contains in-frame clones alone and is incomplete. The sample lists 150,000 to 200,000 clones; approximately 80% were seen once. Source material: PBMCs or T cells enriched from blood (not recorded which). The receptors were sampled from a man in his 60s who had been exposed to COVID-19.

In DNA form, the CDR3 reads TGTGCCAGCAGACCACCAGGGGCAAGCAATCAGCCCCAGCATTTT. Translation: CASRPPGASNQPQHF. The V and J genes are TRBV6-5 and TRBJ1-5; a possible D gene is TRBD1 (6 bases). The CDR3 length is 15 residues. The V and J ends lost 6 bases and 1 base respectively, with 13 bases between them. Germline V CDR1 and CDR2: MNHEY, SVGAGI.

The CDR3 sequence is CAWSLTGEWYGYTF. Here the CDR3 DNA reads TGTGCCTGGAGTCTGACAGGGGAGTGGTATGGCTACACCTTC. The chain uses TRBV30 and TRBJ1-2; TRBD1 matches 8 bases. This CDR3 spans 14 amino acids. J gave up 5 bases and V 2 bases, and 7 bases lay outside the gene matches. The germline CDR1 and CDR2 sequences are GTSNPN and SVGIG (reference sequence).

The chain employs TRBV9 and TRBJ1-1, with 9 bases fitting TRBD1. V lost 2 bases to trimming and J lost 8 bases; unmatched junction nucleotides: 4. The CDR3 sequence is 13 residues long. In germline, CDR1 is SGDLS, CDR2 YYNGEE. The CDR3: CASSVLGQGEAFF. The CDR3 bases are TGTGCCAGCAGCGTCCTGGGACAGGGAGAAGCTTTCTTT.

The chain carries TRBV29-1 and TRBJ2-5; 8 bases line up with TRBD1. The trim removed 6 bases at V and 5 bases at J, leaving 8 bases unmatched. The germline V gene has CDR1 SQVTM and CDR2 ANQGSEA. This CDR3 region has 13 residues. As DNA, the CDR3 is TGCAGCGTAACAGGGGGTTCATTGGAGACCCAGTACTTC. It yields the protein CSVTGGSLETQYF.

The V call is TRBV2, the J call TRBJ2-2; TRBD2 aligns across 14 bases. From germline, CDR1 is SNHLY and CDR2 FYNNEI. V was clipped by 8 bases and J by 6 bases; unmatched bases: 5. The length of the CDR3 is 15 residues. The CDR3 nucleotides are TGTGCCAGCCGAAGACTAGCGGGAGGGGCCGGGGAGCTGTTTTTT. Translated, it gives CASRRLAGGAGELFF.

The gene calls are TRBV5-4 and TRBJ1-1, with D maybe TRBD1 (6 bases). Germline loops: CDR1 SGHNT, CDR2 YYREEE (reference sequence). The CDR3 spans 15 residues. Trimming shortened V by 1 base and J by 4 bases, and 14 bases separated the two germline ends. Here the CDR3 DNA reads TGTGCCAGCAGCTTGAGTAGGGGGTCGGGCACTGAAGCTTTCTTT. Translation gives CASSLSRGSGTEAFF.

This clone was recorded only once. The V call is TRBV11-3, the J call TRBJ2-1; TRBD2 agrees at 14 bases. With 3 bases clipped from V and 9 bases from J, the junction kept 4 bases outside the gene matches. Germline V lookup: CDR1 SGHNT, CDR2 YENEEA. The CDR3 extends over 15 amino acids. The CDR3 reads CASSFGTSGGAEQFF. The CDR3 DNA reads as TGTGCCAGCAGCTTCGGGACTAGCGGGGGAGCTGAGCAGTTCTTC.

A note on this clone: An end of the junction does not agree with germline; a read error may underlie this. The chain combines TRBV15 with TRBJ1-3; 7 bases agree with TRBD1. The germline V gene has CDR1 LNHNV and CDR2 YYDKDF (reference sequence). The CDR3 is made up of 14 amino acids. CDR3 sequence reads: CATSRDFTLTGWNF. CDR3 coding DNA: TGTGCCACCAGCAGAGATTTTACTTTGACAGGGTGGAATTTT.

This chain's CDR3 is CASSPQTGSATEAFF. The CDR3 coding sequence is TGTGCCAGCAGTCCGCAGACAGGGTCCGCCACTGAAGCTTTCTTT. The chain carries TRBV27 and TRBJ1-1, with 7 positions matching TRBD1. The CDR3 runs 15 residues. Per germline, CDR1 MNHEY and CDR2 SMNVEV (reference sequence). Losses at the gene ends were 5 bases for V and 4 bases for J; bases not matched to a gene: 10.

V usage is TRBV7-9 and J usage is TRBJ2-7, with D perhaps matching TRBD2 (6 bases). The CDR3 has 14 amino acids. V gave up 5 bases and J gave up 3 bases, with 14 bases separating them. CDR1 is SEHNR and CDR2 is FQNEAQ in the germline V gene (reference sequence). CDR3 region: CASSNLGGDYEQYF. In nucleotides, the CDR3 is TGTGCCAGCAGCAACCTCGGGGGAGACTACGAGCAGTACTTC. Full variable domain (remainder filled in from reference TRBV7-9 and TRBJ2-7): DTGVSQNPRHKITKRGQNVTFRCDPISEHNRLYWYRQTLGQGPEFLTYFQNEAQLEKSRLLSDRFSAERPKGSFSTLEIQRTEQGDSAMYLCASSNLGGDYEQYFGPGTRLTVT.

V gene TRBV6-2 or TRBV6-3 combines with J gene TRBJ2-3, with D maybe TRBD2 (6 bases). The CDR3 length is 14 residues. Per the germline V gene, CDR1 is MNHEY and CDR2 is SVGEGT. The V and J ends lost 0 bases and 14 bases respectively, with 18 bases between them. The DNA for the CDR3 is TGTGCCAGCAGTTACTCCCGAGGTGCTAGCGTATGGTATTTT. Protein: CASSYSRGASVWYF.

This chain links TRBV5-4 with TRBJ1-4; D gene unclear. This CDR3 comprises 15 residues. Germline-derived CDR1 and CDR2 are SGHNT and YYREEE (reference sequence). V shed 0 bases and J shed 3 bases, with 9 bases lying between them. CDR3 in DNA: TGTGCCAGCAGCTTGGGGAGGGTTTCTAATGAAAAACTGTTTTTT. Its protein product is CASSLGRVSNEKLFF.